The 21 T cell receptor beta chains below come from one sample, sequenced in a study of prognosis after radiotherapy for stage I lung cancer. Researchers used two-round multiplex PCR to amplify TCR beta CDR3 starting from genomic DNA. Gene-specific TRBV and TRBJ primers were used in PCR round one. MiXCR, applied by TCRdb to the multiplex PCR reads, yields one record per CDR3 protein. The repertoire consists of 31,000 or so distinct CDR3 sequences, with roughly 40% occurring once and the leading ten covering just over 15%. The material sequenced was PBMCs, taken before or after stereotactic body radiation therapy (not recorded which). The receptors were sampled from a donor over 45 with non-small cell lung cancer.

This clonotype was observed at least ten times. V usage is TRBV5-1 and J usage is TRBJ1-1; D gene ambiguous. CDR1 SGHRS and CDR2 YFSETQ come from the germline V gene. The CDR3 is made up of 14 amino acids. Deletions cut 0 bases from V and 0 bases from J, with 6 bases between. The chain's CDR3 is CASSLGQMNTEAFF. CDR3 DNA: TGCGCCAGCAGCTTGGGGCAGATGAACACTGAAGCTTTCTTT.

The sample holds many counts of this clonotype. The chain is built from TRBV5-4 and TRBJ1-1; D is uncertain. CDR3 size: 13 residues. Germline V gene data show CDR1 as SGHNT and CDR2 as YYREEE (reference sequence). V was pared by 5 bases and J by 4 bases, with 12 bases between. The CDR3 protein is CASRPLGGTEAFF. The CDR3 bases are TGTGCCAGCAGACCACTGGGAGGCACTGAAGCTTTCTTT.

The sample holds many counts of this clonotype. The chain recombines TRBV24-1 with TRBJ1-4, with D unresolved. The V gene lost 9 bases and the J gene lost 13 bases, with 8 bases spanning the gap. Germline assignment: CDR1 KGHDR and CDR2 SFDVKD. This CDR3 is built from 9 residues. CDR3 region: CATPRGLFF. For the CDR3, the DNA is TGTGCCACCCCCAGAGGACTGTTTTTT.

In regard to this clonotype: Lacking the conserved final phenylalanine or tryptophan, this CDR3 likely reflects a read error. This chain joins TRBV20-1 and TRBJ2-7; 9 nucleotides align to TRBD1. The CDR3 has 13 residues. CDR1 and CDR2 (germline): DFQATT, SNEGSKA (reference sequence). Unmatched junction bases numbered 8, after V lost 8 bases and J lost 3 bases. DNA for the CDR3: TGCAGTTCTTCGACAGGGGGGGACTACGAGCAGTACCTC. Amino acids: CSSSTGGDYEQYL.

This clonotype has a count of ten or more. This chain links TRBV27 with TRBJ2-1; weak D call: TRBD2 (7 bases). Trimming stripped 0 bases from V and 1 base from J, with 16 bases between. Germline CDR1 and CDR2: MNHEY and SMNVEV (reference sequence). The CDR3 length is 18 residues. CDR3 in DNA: TGTGCCAGCAGTTTATCGGGGGGGGGGGCAGGTTCCTACAATGAGCAGTTCTTC. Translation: CASSLSGGGAGSYNEQFF.

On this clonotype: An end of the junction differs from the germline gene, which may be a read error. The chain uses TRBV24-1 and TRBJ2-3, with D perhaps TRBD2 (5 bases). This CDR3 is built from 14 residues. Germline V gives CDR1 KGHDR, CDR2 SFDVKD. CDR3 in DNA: TGTGCAACCAGTGAGCCCCTAGCCACAAATACGCAGTATTTT. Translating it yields CATSEPLATNTQYF.

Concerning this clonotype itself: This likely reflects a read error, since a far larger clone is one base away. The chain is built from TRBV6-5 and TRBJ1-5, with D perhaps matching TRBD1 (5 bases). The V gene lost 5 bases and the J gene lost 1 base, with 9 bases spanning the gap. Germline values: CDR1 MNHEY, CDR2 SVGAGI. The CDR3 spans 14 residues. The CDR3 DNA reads TGTGCCAGCAGTGCATGGGGCAGCAATCAGCCCCAGCATTTT. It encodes CASSAWGSNQPQHF.

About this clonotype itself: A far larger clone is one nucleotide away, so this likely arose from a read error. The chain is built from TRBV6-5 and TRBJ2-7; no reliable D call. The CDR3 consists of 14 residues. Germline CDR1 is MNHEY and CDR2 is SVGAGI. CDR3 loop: CASSHSRASYEQYF. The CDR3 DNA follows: TGTGCCAGCAGTCACTCAAGGGCCTCCTACGAGCAGTACTTC.

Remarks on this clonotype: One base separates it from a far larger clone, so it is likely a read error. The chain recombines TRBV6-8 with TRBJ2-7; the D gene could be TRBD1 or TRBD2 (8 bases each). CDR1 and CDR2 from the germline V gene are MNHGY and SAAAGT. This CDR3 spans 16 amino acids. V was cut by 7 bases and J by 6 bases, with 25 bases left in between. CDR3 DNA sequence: TGTGCCAGCACCCCGGGGGGGGGACAGGTGGCACGCGAGCAGTACTTC. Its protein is CASTPGGGQVAREQYF.

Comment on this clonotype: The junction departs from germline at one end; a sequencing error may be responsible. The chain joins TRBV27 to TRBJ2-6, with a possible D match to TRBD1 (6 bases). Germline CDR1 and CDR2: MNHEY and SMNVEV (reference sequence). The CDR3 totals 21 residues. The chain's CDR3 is CASSFRRSQGRLLSWANFLTF. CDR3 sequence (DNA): TGTGCCAGCAGTTTTCGAAGGTCGCAGGGGCGATTACTCTCTTGGGCCAACTTCCTGACTTTC.

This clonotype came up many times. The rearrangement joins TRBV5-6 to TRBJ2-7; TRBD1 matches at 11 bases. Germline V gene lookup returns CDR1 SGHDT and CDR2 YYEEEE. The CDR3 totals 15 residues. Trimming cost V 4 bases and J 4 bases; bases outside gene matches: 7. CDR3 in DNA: TGTGCCAGCAGCGGGAGGACAGGGGGCCGGTACGAGCAGTACTTC. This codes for CASSGRTGGRYEQYF.

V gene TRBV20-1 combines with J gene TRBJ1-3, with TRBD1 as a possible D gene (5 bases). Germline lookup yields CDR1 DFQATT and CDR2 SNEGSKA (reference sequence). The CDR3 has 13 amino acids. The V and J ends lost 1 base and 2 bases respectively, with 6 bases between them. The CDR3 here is CSARGGAGNTIYF. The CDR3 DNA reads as TGCAGTGCTAGAGGAGGGGCTGGAAACACCATATATTTT.

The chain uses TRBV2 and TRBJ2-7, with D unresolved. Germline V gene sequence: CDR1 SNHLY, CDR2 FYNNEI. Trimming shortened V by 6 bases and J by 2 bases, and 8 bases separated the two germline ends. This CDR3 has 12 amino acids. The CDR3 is CASSRGTYEQYF. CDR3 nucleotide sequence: TGTGCCAGCAGCCGTGGGACCTACGAGCAGTACTTC.

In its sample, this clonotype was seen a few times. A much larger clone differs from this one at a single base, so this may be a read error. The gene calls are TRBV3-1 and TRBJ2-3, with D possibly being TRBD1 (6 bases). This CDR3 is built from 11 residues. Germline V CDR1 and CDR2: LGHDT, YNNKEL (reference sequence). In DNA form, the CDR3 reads TGTGCCAGCAGGGGGGCCGATACGCCGTATTTT. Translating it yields CASRGADTPYF.

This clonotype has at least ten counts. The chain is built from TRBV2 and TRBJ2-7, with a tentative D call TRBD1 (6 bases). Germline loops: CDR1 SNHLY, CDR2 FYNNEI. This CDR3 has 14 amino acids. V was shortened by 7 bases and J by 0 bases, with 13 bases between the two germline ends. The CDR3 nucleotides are TGTGCCAGCATCCTAGGACAGTCCTCCTACGAGCAGTACTTC. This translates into CASILGQSSYEQYF.

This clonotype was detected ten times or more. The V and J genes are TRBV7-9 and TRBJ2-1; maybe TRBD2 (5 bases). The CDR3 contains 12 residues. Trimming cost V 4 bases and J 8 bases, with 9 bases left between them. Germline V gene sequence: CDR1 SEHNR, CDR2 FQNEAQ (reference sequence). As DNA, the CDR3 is TGTGCCAGCAGCTCAGACTATTATGAGCAGTTCTTC. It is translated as CASSSDYYEQFF. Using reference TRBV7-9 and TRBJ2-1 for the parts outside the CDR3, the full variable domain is DTGVSQNPRHKITKRGQNVTFRCDPISEHNRLYWYRQTLGQGPEFLTYFQNEAQLEKSRLLSDRFSAERPKGSFSTLEIQRTEQGDSAMYLCASSSDYYEQFFGPGTRLTVL.

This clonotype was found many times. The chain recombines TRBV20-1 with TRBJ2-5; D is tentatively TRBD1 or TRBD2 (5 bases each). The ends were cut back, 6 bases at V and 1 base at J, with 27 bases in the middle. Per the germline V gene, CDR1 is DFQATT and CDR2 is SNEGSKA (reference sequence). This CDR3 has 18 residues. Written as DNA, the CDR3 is TGCAGTGCCCATCGGTTGCTAAGGGACCAGATCGGCCAAGAGACCCAGTACTTC. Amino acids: CSAHRLLRDQIGQETQYF.

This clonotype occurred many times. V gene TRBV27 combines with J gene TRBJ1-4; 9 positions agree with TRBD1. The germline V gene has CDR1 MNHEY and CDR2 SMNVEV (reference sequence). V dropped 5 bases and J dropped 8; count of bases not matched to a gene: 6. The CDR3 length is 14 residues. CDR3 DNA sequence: TGTGCCAGCAGTAGGACAGGGGCGGAAGAAAAACTGTTTTTT. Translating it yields CASSRTGAEEKLFF.

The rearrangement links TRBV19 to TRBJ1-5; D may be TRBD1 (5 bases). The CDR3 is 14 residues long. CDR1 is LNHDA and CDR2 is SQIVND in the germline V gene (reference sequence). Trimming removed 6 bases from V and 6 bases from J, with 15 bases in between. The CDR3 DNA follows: TGTGCCAGTAGAGGGAAGGGGATAGGTCAGCCCCAGCATTTT. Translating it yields CASRGKGIGQPQHF.

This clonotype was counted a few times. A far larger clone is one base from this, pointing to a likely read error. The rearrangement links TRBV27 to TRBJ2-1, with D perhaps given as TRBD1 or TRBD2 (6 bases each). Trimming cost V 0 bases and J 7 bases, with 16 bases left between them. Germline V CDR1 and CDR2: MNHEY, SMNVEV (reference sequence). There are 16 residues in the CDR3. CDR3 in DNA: TGTGCCAGCAGTTTATCCCGACTAGGGGGGTGGAATGAGCAGTTCTTC. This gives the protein CASSLSRLGGWNEQFF.

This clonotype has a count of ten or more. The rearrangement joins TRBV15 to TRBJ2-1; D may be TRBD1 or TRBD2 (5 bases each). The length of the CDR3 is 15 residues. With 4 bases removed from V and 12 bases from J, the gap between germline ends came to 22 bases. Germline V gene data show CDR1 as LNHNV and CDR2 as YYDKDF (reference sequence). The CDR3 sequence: CATSKPDRDQGLQFF. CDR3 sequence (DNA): TGTGCCACCAGCAAACCTGACCGGGACCAAGGCCTGCAGTTCTTC.